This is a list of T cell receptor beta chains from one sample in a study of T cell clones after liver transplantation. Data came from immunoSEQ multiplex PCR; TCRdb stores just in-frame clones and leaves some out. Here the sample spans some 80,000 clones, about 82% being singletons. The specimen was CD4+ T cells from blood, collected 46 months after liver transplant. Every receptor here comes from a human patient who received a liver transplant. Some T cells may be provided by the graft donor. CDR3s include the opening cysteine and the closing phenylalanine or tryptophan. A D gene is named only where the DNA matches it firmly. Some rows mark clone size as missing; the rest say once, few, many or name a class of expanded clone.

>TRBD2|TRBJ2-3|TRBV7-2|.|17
TGTGCCAGCAGTCCCGGACTAGCGGGAGGGCATACAGATACGCAGTATTTT
CASSPGLAGGHTDTQYF
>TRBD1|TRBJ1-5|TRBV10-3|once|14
TGTGCCATCGGGGGACAGGGGAGCAATCAGCCCCAGCATTTT
CAIGGQGSNQPQHF
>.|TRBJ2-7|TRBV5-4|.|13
TGTGCCAGCAGCTTGGACTCAACCTACGAGCAGTACTTC
CASSLDSTYEQYF
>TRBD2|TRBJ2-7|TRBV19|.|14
TGTGCCAGTAGTACACGGGAGGCCCCGTACGAGCAGTACTTC
CASSTREAPYEQYF
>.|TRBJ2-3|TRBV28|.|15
TGTGCCAGCAGCGAGCAGCGGAGGGGCACAGATACGCAGTATTTT
CASSEQRRGTDTQYF
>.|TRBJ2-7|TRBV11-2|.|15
TGTGCCAGCAGCCGAGGAATGGGGCAGACCTACGAGCAGTACTTC
CASSRGMGQTYEQYF
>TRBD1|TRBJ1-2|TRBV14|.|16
TGTGCCAGCAGCCAAGAGAGGAGGGGGCTTCATTATGGCTACACCTTC
CASSQERRGLHYGYTF
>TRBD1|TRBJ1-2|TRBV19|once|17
TGTGCCAGTAGTAAGGTAATGAGCTGGACAGGGTCTTCCGGCTACACCTTC
CASSKVMSWTGSSGYTF
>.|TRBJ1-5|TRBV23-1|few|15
TGCGCCAGCAGTCAGCGGCGGCAGGGCAATCAGCCCCAGCATTTT
CASSQRRQGNQPQHF
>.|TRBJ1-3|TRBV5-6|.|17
TGTGCCAGCAGCCTTTATGGAACCCCATCCTCTGGAAACACCATATATTTT
CASSLYGTPSSGNTIYF